One T cell receptor (beta chain) is described in this entry. Which antigen it targets is not known. Per-nucleotide qualities are absent, and no much larger clonotype sits a single base away. The collaborating institutions used their own protocols to collect whole blood in K2EDTA tubes. Collaborator samples were shipped for TCRbeta analysis as frozen whole blood, isolated PBMCs, or DNA extracted from either sample type. This entry comes from a study of blood T cell repertoires in COVID-19 (TCRdb year 2020). In terms of the full investigation: Samples from collaborators originated in the United States, Italy and Spain and spanned both the acute and convalescent phases of COVID-19. The prospective study material was composed of cDNA or gDNA derived from T cells, B-cell-depleted T cells, or PBMCs. Deeply sampled blood TCRbeta repertoires from subjects exposed to, actively infected with, or recovered from COVID-19 were included in the dataset. A freely available public database, intended as a resource for researchers studying the immune response to SARS-CoV-2, is where the repertoires were released. Samples were obtained from the ongoing ImmuneRACE study (first 160 participants) and from about 1,300 subjects provided by 6 global collaborators. The sample metadata nearly always contained a de-identified subject ID, COVID-19 status, age in years and sex. Where HLA class I and class II types were available, the types were taken from metadata supplied by the sample provider, not from assay-based typing.

The research as a whole found: How much clinical and demographic metadata was included differed by source and by participant, and the metadata was provided uncurated.

The CDR3, from cysteine to phenylalanine, totals 14 residues. Just the 42-base CDR3 DNA is kept, in frame starting at base 1. Via the germline V gene (reference sequence), CDR1 is GTSNPN and CDR2 SVGIG. V drops 6 bases and J drops 4 bases, leaving 16 bases in between. TCRbeta CDR3 regions were amplified from genomic DNA using the immunoSEQ Assay, a bias-controlled multiplex PCR. As for the original processing: Within the assay, amplification of reference gene primers was used to estimate how many nucleated cells each sample contained. To quantify the absolute abundance of each unique TCRbeta CDR3 rearrangement, sequence reads were collapsed and filtered. For each sample, productive Simpson clonality was calculated as the square root of Simpson's diversity index across productive rearrangements. TCRdb holds this immuneACCESS table with in-frame rearrangements only. Some clones are missing; in checked studies, unresolved V genes explain under half, and the rest has no known cause. That table is the source of V, J and clone size, and D and trimming were worked out from the DNA. The sample data list tens of thousands of clones, and around 88% of these were observed just once. Approximately 19% of the sample belongs to the ten largest clones.

The sample taken for sequencing was peripheral blood. The chain joins TRBV30 to TRBJ1-5, with the D segment identity uncertain. This receptor was obtained from a woman aged 80 or older with acute or convalescent COVID-19. The nucleotide sequence is TGTGCCTGCCACGGAGGTGGACCTAATCAGCCCCAGCATTTT. This translates into CACHGGGPNQPQHF.